One and the same sample provided the 17 T cell receptor beta chains below, sequenced in a study of T cells in Graves' hyperthyroidism and ophthalmopathy. Amplified TCR beta CDR3 regions derived from RNA transcripts. HTBI primers were the set used in a first-round RT-PCR of the TCR CDR3. TCRdb re-derived calls from the multiplex PCR reads in MiXCR, one entry per CDR3 protein. The profile shows about 500,000 distinct CDR3 sequences, approximately 15% of them singletons. Sample: blood. These TCRs come from a woman aged 18-35 years with Graves' hyperthyroidism.

The DNA of the CDR3 is TGTGCCACTTATAGCTCCTACAATGAGCAGTTCTTC. As protein: CATYSSYNEQFF. The V and J genes are TRBV24-1 and TRBJ2-1, with D unclear. The length of the CDR3 is 12 residues. Trimming removed 10 bases from V and 0 bases from J, with 6 bases in between. Germline V gene lookup returns CDR1 KGHDR and CDR2 SFDVKD.

This clonotype was seen ten or more times. This chain uses TRBV27 with TRBJ2-7; weak D call: TRBD1 (8 bases). Germline V lookup: CDR1 MNHEY, CDR2 SMNVEV (reference sequence). Trimming stripped 5 bases from V and 3 bases from J, with 14 bases between. CDR3 length equals 14 residues. The CDR3 loop reads CASSPYRGGYEQYF. For the CDR3, the DNA is TGTGCCAGCAGTCCCTACAGGGGGGGCTACGAGCAGTACTTC.

This clonotype was counted a few times. The chain joins TRBV9 to TRBJ2-4, with 9 bases that match TRBD2. This CDR3 is built from 17 residues. Germline V lookup: CDR1 SGDLS, CDR2 YYNGEE. With V trimmed by 2 bases and J by 5 bases, 11 bases remained unmatched. The CDR3 DNA reads as TGTGCCAGCAGCGTTGGCGGGAGGGCCGACTTCCAAAACATTCAGTACTTC. It translates to CASSVGGRADFQNIQYF. The full variable domain, in which reference TRBV9 and TRBJ2-4 provide the parts outside the CDR3, is DSGVTQTPKHLITATGQRVTLRCSPRSGDLSVYWYQQSLDQGLQFLIQYYNGEERAKGNILERFSAQQFPDLHSELNLSSLELGDSALYFCASSVGGRADFQNIQYFGAGTRLSVL.

As to this clonotype: Being one base from a much bigger clone, this may be a read error. The chain is built from TRBV12-5 and TRBJ2-7; maybe TRBD1 (5 bases). The CDR3 totals 12 residues. The ends were cut back, 2 bases at V and 6 bases at J, with 8 bases in the middle. Germline loops: CDR1 LGHNT, CDR2 FRNRAP. The CDR3 bases are TGTGCTAGTGGTTTGAGCAGGGTCGAGCAGTACTTC. Translating gives CASGLSRVEQYF.

This clonotype was counted many times. J is TRBJ2-1 and V is TRBV20-1; D perhaps matches TRBD1 (6 bases). There are 16 residues in the CDR3. V was clipped by 0 bases and J by 4 bases, with 16 bases between them. CDR1 and CDR2 from the germline V gene are DFQATT and SNEGSKA (reference sequence). The chain's CDR3 is CSARDYRAGVYNEQFF. For the CDR3, the DNA is TGCAGTGCTAGAGATTACAGGGCAGGGGTTTACAATGAGCAGTTCTTC.

This clonotype has at least ten counts. The J gene is TRBJ1-6, the V gene TRBV15, with D possibly being TRBD1 (6 bases). V gave up 3 bases and J gave up 10 bases, with 13 bases separating them. This CDR3 has 14 amino acids. Germline CDR1 reads LNHNV; CDR2 reads YYDKDF (reference sequence). CDR3 sequence reads: CATSSPGVSSPLHF. In nucleotides, the CDR3 is TGTGCCACCAGCAGCCCAGGGGTCAGCTCACCCCTCCACTTT.

This chain joins TRBV20-1 and TRBJ2-7; 14 bases fit TRBD2. Unmatched junction bases numbered 9, after V lost 5 bases and J lost 3 bases. The germline gives CDR1 DFQATT, CDR2 SNEGSKA (reference sequence). The CDR3 length is 16 residues. The CDR3 region is CSAWTSGRRWRYEQYF. The CDR3 DNA follows: TGCAGTGCTTGGACTAGCGGGAGGAGATGGCGCTACGAGCAGTACTTC.

The table lists this clonotype with many counts. The CDR3 DNA follows: TGTGCCAGCAGTTTCGTACAGGGGGGCCTCAATGAGCAGTTCTTC. Protein: CASSFVQGGLNEQFF. The chain employs TRBV28 and TRBJ2-1, with TRBD1 identical over 8 bases. The CDR3 loop spans 15 amino acids. The J segment lost 6 bases and the V segment lost 3 bases, leaving 7 bases of the junction unmatched. Germline V gene lookup returns CDR1 MDHEN and CDR2 SYDVKM.

This clonotype turned up a few times. The V call is TRBV12-3 or TRBV12-4, the J call TRBJ2-7; 11 bases fit TRBD2. The CDR3 contains 14 residues. Unmatched junction bases numbered 3, after V lost 6 bases and J lost 2 bases. The CDR3 is CASRTTSGTYEQYF. CDR3 DNA sequence: TGTGCCAGCAGAACGACTAGCGGGACCTACGAGCAGTACTTC.

The V and J genes are TRBV4-2 and TRBJ1-1, with TRBD1 matching over 9 bases. V trimming: 1 base; J trimming: 4 bases; junction bases outside the gene matches: 16. CDR3 length: 19 residues. Germline V gene lookup returns CDR1 LGHNA and CDR2 YNFKEQ. As DNA, the CDR3 is TGTGCCAGCAGCCAAGTTGTGCTAGGGGAACAGGGGGCCGGCACTGAAGCTTTCTTT. Translated, it gives CASSQVVLGEQGAGTEAFF.

The table lists this clonotype with a few counts. The rearrangement links TRBV24-1 to TRBJ2-5; D is possibly TRBD1 or TRBD2 (5 bases each). The CDR3 sequence is 14 residues long. Germline assignment: CDR1 KGHDR and CDR2 SFDVKD. V was clipped by 4 bases and J by 5 bases, with 13 bases between them. The CDR3 protein is CATSESGEGETQYF. For the CDR3, the DNA is TGTGCCACCAGTGAGAGCGGAGAGGGGGAGACCCAGTACTTC.

This clonotype was counted many times. The gene calls are TRBV11-2 and TRBJ2-5, with 13 bases aligning to TRBD2. Looked up from germline, CDR1 is SGHAT and CDR2 is FQNNGV. J was trimmed by 5 bases and V by 5 bases; bases with no gene match: 8. CDR3 length equals 16 residues. The CDR3, as DNA: TGTGCCAGCAGCGAGGGACTAGCGGGACTTGGGGAGACCCAGTACTTC. Translated, it gives CASSEGLAGLGETQYF.

This clonotype was seen at least ten times. Here the CDR3 reads CASSQGGLAGDGETQYF. CDR3 in DNA: TGTGCCAGCAGCCAAGGCGGTCTAGCGGGAGATGGTGAGACCCAGTACTTC. V is TRBV3-1 and J is TRBJ2-5; TRBD2 matches at 10 bases. With 1 base clipped from V and 5 bases from J, the junction kept 10 bases outside the gene matches. CDR1 and CDR2 (germline): LGHDT, YNNKEL (reference sequence). This CDR3 comprises 17 residues.

Regarding this clonotype: With a much larger clone just one base away, this may be a read error. The chain uses TRBV12-3 or TRBV12-4 and TRBJ1-2, with TRBD1 identical over 7 bases. The V and J ends lost 5 bases and 10 bases, in that order; junction bases with no gene match: 16. The CDR3 contains 15 residues. Here the CDR3 DNA reads TGTGCCAGCAGTAGGAAACCGGGACAGTTGGATGACTACACCTTC. Protein: CASSRKPGQLDDYTF.

This clonotype was picked up one time. The chain combines TRBV12-3 or TRBV12-4 with TRBJ2-5; TRBD2 aligns across 11 bases. This CDR3 region has 14 residues. Trimming removed 6 bases from V and 3 bases from J; junction bases left unmatched: 3. CDR3 protein: CASRGGLAEETQYF. In DNA, the CDR3 is TGTGCCAGCAGGGGGGGACTAGCGGAAGAGACCCAGTACTTC.

In its sample, this clonotype was seen many times. The chain employs TRBV2 and TRBJ1-1; no reliable D call. The CDR3 has 15 residues. The V end was cut by 4 bases, the J end by 1 base, with 13 bases between. Germline V gene sequence: CDR1 SNHLY, CDR2 FYNNEI. CDR3 DNA: TGTGCCAGCAGTGTCCCGTCCAGAACGAACACTGAAGCTTTCTTT. This encodes CASSVPSRTNTEAFF.

This clonotype was counted a few times. The chain links TRBV19 to TRBJ2-1; 11 bases are a match to TRBD2. Germline lookup yields CDR1 LNHDA and CDR2 SQIVND (reference sequence). The CDR3 has 20 residues. Unmatched junction bases numbered 22, after V lost 7 bases and J lost 5 bases. For the CDR3, the DNA is TGTGCCAGTACCCCTAGGAGGAAGAAACTAGCGGGAGATGTCGACAATGAGCAGTTCTTC. Translating gives CASTPRRKKLAGDVDNEQFF.